What follows are 7 T cell receptor beta chains derived from one specimen sequenced in a study of T cells in Graves' hyperthyroidism and ophthalmopathy. TCR beta CDR3 region amplification was performed from RNA transcripts. A first-round RT-PCR of the TCR CDR3 used the HTBI primer set. Via MiXCR, TCRdb re-called the multiplex PCR reads, giving one row per CDR3 protein. The sample carries approximately 720,000 distinct CDR3 sequences, roughly 20% recorded once. Sequenced: blood. These receptor sequences come from a woman aged 45-65 years with Graves' hyperthyroidism that later progressed to Graves' ophthalmopathy.

This clonotype has a single count. The chain is built from TRBV7-2 and TRBJ2-7, with D perhaps assigned TRBD1 or TRBD2 (5 bases each). Germline V gene data show CDR1 as SGHTA and CDR2 as FQGNSA. Trimming took 6 bases from V and 6 from J, leaving 18 bases between them. The CDR3 has 14 residues. The CDR3 protein is CASSLLSGTAEQYF. The CDR3, as DNA: TGTGCCAGCAGTTTATTATCCGGGACCGCCGAGCAGTACTTC.

On this clonotype: Just one base apart from a much larger clone, this may be a read error. The chain couples TRBV7-2 to TRBJ1-2; D might be TRBD1 (5 bases). In germline, CDR1 is SGHTA, CDR2 FQGNSA. The CDR3 consists of 14 residues. Trimming removed 0 bases from V and 4 bases from J, with 9 bases in between. CDR3 sequence reads: CASSLAHQGYGYTF. The DNA for the CDR3 is TGTGCCAGCAGCTTAGCGCATCAGGGCTATGGCTACACCTTC.

The sample holds a few counts of this clonotype. J is TRBJ2-1 and V is TRBV3-1; 7 nucleotides match TRBD2. Looked up from germline, CDR1 is LGHDT and CDR2 is YNNKEL (reference sequence). The CDR3 length is 16 residues. V shed 0 bases, J shed 6 bases, and the junction held 8 bases outside the gene matches. The CDR3 protein is CASSQDGQRGGNEQFF. The CDR3 DNA follows: TGTGCCAGCAGCCAAGATGGCCAGCGGGGAGGCAATGAGCAGTTCTTC.

The rearrangement links TRBV24-1 to TRBJ2-2; 8 positions match TRBD1. CDR1 is KGHDR and CDR2 is SFDVKD in the germline V gene. V shed 2 bases and J 6 bases; nucleotides not matched to a gene: 10. This CDR3 comprises 17 residues. The CDR3 loop is CATSDSRPGGASGELFF. Written as DNA, the CDR3 is TGTGCCACCAGTGATTCACGCCCAGGGGGCGCTTCCGGGGAGCTGTTTTTT.

The CDR3 protein is CSARVEGEPGELFF. CDR3 coding DNA: TGCAGTGCTAGAGTTGAGGGGGAACCCGGGGAGCTGTTTTTT. The rearrangement uses TRBV20-1 and TRBJ2-2, with D tentatively TRBD1 (6 bases). The CDR3 is 14 amino acids. The V end lost 1 base, the J end lost 6 bases, and 12 bases lay between the germline ends. Germline CDR1 DFQATT, CDR2 SNEGSKA (reference sequence).

This clonotype occurred a few times. The genes are TRBV18 and TRBJ1-2; 8 bases map to TRBD1. Germline V gives CDR1 KGHSH, CDR2 LQKENI. With V trimmed by 1 base and J by 5 bases, 12 bases remained unmatched. There are 17 residues in the CDR3. CDR3 sequence (DNA): TGTGCCAGCTCACCACTCTCTAAATCGGACAGGGTGTATGGCTACACCTTC. As protein: CASSPLSKSDRVYGYTF.

This clonotype has a count of ten or more. This chain uses TRBV29-1 with TRBJ2-7; D gene uncertain. Trimming took 2 bases from V and 8 from J, leaving 10 bases between them. This CDR3 is built from 11 residues. The germline CDR1 and CDR2 sequences are SQVTM and ANQGSEA. CDR3 sequence reads: CSVERQDQQYF. The CDR3 DNA reads as TGCAGCGTTGAAAGGCAGGATCAGCAGTACTTC.